This T cell receptor (beta chain) stems from a study of control samples from healthy donors and cancer patients. Sequenced by immunoSEQ multiplex PCR; TCRdb stores in-frame clones only, minus some. The table shows some 160,000 clones, with over 85% occurring only once. Trimming removed 4 bases from V and 7 bases from J, with 10 bases in between. Germline CDR1 is LNHDA and CDR2 is SQIVND (reference sequence). The CDR3 has 13 amino acids. The sequence was obtained from a woman aged 40-49 years in good health. The material sequenced was blood. The gene calls are TRBV19 and TRBJ1-4; no definite D call. CDR3 nucleotides: TGTGCCAGTAGTAGTGAGTGGTCTGAAAAACTGTTTTTT. Amino acid sequence: CASSSEWSEKLFF.